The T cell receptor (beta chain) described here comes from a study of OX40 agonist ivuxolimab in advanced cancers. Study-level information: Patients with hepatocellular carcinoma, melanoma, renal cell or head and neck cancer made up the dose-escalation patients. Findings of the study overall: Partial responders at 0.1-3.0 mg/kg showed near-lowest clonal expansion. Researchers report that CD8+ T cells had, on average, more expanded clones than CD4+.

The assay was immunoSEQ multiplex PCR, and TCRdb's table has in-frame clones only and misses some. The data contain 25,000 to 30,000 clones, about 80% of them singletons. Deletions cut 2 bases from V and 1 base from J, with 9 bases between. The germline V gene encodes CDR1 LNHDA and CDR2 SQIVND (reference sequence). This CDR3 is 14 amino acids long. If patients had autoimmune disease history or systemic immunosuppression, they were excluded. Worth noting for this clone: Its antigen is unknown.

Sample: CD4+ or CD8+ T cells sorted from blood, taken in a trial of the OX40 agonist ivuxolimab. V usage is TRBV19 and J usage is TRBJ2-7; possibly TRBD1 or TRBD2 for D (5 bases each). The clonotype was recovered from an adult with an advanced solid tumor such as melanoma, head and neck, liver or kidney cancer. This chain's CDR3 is CASSISGRSYEQYF. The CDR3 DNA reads TGTGCCAGTAGTATATCGGGGCGATCCTACGAGCAGTACTTC.